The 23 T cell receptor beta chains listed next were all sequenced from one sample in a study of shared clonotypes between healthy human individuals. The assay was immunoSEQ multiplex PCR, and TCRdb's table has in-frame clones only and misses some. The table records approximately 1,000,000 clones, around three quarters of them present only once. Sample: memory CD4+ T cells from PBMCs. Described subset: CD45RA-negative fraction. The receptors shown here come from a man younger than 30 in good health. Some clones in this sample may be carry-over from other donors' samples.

The CDR3 reads CASSLIRDRSQPQHF. In DNA, the CDR3 is TGTGCCAGCAGCCTAATTCGAGATAGGAGTCAGCCCCAGCATTTT. The chain employs TRBV7-8 and TRBJ1-5; D gene uncertain. The length of the CDR3 is 15 residues. The germline V gene encodes CDR1 SGHVS and CDR2 FQNEAQ. The germline V and J ends were trimmed by 5 bases and 6 bases, with 17 bases remaining between them.

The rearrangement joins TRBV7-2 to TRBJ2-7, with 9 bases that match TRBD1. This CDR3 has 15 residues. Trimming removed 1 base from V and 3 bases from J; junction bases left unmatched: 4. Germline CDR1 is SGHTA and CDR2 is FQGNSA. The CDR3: CASSLVGTGSYEQYF. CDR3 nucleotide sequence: TGTGCCAGCAGCTTAGTTGGGACAGGGAGCTACGAGCAGTACTTC.

The CDR3: CASSLASRPGTQYF. CDR3 nucleotide sequence: TGTGCCAGCAGCTTAGCTTCCCGCCCCGGTACGCAGTATTTT. The genes are TRBV11-2 and TRBJ2-3, with D unresolved. The CDR3 runs to 14 residues. CDR1 and CDR2 from the germline V gene are SGHAT and FQNNGV. V dropped 1 base and J dropped 8 bases, with 13 bases sitting between them.

DNA of the CDR3: TGTGCCAGCAGCCCATCCCTCGGGCCGGCAGATGAAAAACTGTTTTTT. This codes for CASSPSLGPADEKLFF. This chain connects TRBV11-2 to TRBJ1-4; D is ambiguous. Trimming left V 5 bases short and J 6 bases short, with 19 bases between. Germline V gene lookup returns CDR1 SGHAT and CDR2 FQNNGV. The CDR3 contains 16 residues.

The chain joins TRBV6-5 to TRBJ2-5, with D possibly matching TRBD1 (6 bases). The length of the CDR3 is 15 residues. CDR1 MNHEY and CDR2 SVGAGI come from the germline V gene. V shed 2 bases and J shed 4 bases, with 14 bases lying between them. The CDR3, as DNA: TGTGCCAGCAGTTACCCTCTAGGGGGTGTAGAGACCCAGTACTTC. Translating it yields CASSYPLGGVETQYF.

CDR3 nucleotides: TGTGCCATCAGTGGAGAGCGCAATCAGCCCCAGCATTTT. This codes for CAISGERNQPQHF. This chain joins TRBV10-3 and TRBJ1-5, with D hard to call. The CDR3 is made up of 13 amino acids. The V gene's germline CDR1 is ENHRY and CDR2 SYGVKD. V was pared by 4 bases and J by 2 bases, with 6 bases between.

The CDR3 nucleotides read TGCGCCAGCAGCTTGGTAGAAGTCATCACCGGGGAGCTGTTTTTT. Translating it yields CASSLVEVITGELFF. The chain recombines TRBV5-1 with TRBJ2-2; D not resolved. Trimming stripped 0 bases from V and 4 bases from J, with 10 bases between. The germline V gene encodes CDR1 SGHRS and CDR2 YFSETQ. The CDR3 length is 15 residues.

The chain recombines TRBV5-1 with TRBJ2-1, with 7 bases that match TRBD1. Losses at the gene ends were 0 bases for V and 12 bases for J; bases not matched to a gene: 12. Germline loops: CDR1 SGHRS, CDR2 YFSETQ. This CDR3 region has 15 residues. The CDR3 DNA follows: TGCGCCAGCAGCTTGGAGGGACAGAACGCGGGTGGGCAGTTCTTC. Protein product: CASSLEGQNAGGQFF.

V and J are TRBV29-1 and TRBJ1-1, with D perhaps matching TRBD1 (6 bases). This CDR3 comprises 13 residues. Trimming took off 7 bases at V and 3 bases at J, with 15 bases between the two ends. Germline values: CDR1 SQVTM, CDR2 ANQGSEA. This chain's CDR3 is CSGRGYLDTEAFF. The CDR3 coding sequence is TGCAGCGGGAGGGGGTATCTCGACACTGAAGCTTTCTTT.

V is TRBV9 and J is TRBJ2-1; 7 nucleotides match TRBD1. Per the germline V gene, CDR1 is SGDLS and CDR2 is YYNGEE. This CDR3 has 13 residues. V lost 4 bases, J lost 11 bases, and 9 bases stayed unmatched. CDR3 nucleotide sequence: TGTGCCAGCAGCCCGAGTGGGGACAGAAAGCAGTTCTTC. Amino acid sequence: CASSPSGDRKQFF.

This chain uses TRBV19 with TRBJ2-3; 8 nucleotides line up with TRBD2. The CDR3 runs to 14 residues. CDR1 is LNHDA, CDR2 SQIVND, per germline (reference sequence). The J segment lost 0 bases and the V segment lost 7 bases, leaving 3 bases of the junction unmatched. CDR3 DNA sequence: TGTGCCAGTACTCAGCGGGAGAGCACAGATACGCAGTATTTT. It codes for CASTQRESTDTQYF.

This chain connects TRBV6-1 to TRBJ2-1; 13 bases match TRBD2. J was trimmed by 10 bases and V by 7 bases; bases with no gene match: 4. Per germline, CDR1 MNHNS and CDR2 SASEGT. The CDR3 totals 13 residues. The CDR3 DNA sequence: TGTGCCAGCACCCCGGGACTAGCGGGGGAGCAGTTCTTC. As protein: CASTPGLAGEQFF.

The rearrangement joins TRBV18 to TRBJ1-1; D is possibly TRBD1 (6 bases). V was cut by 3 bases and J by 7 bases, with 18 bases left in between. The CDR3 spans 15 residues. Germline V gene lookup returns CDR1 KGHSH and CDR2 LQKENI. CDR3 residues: CASSPSGGAPREAFF. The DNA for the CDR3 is TGTGCCAGCTCACCCTCGGGGGGGGCCCCGCGTGAAGCTTTCTTT. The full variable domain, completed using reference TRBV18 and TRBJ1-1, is NAGVMQNPRHLVRRRGQEARLRCSPMKGHSHVYWYRQLPEEGLKFMVYLQKENIIDESGMPKERFSAEFPKEGPSILRIQQVVRGDSAAYFCASSPSGGAPREAFFGQGTRLTVV.

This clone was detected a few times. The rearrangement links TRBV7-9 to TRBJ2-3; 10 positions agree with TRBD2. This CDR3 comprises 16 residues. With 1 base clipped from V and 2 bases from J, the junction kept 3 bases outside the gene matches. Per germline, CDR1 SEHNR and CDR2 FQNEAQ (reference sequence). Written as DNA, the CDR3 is TGTGCCAGCAGCTTAGGGCTAGCGGGAGCCACAGATACGCAGTATTTT. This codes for CASSLGLAGATDTQYF.

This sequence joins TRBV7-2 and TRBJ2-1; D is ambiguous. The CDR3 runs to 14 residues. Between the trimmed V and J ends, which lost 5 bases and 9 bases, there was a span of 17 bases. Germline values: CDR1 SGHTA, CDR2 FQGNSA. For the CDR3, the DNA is TGTGCCAGCAGCCCCGGACGGATGGCAGGTGAGCAGTTCTTC. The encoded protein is CASSPGRMAGEQFF. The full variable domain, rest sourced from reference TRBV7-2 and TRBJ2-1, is GAGVSQSPSNKVTEKGKDVELRCDPISGHTALYWYRQSLGQGLEFLIYFQGNSAPDKSGLPSDRFSAERTGGSVSTLTIQRTQQEDSAVYLCASSPGRMAGEQFFGPGTRLTVL.

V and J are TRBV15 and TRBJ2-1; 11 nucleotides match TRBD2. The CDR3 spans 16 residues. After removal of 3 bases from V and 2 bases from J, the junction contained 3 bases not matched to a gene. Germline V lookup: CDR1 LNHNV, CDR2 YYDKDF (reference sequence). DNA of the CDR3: TGTGCCACCAGCAGGGGACTAGCGGACCCCTACAATGAGCAGTTCTTC. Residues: CATSRGLADPYNEQFF.

CDR3 residues: CASSVSPYSSYEQYF. CDR3 DNA sequence: TGTGCCAGCAGCGTGTCTCCGTACTCGTCCTACGAGCAGTACTTC. The V and J genes are TRBV9 and TRBJ2-7; D not resolved. V was trimmed by 2 bases and J by 1 base, leaving 13 bases between them. This CDR3 contains 15 residues. The V gene's germline CDR1 is SGDLS and CDR2 YYNGEE.

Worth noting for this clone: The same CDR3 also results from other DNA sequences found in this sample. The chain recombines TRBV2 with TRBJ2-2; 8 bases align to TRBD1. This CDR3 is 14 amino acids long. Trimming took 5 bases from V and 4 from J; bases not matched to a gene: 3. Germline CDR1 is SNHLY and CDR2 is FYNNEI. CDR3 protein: CASSLTGATGELFF. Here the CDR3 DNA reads TGTGCCAGCAGTCTGACAGGGGCCACCGGGGAGCTGTTTTTT.

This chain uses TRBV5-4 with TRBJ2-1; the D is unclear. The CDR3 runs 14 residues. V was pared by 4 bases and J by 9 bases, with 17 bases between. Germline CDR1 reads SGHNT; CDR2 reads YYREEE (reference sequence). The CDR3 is CASSNPSQRSEQFF. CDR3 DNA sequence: TGTGCCAGCAGCAACCCTTCGCAGCGATCTGAGCAGTTCTTC.

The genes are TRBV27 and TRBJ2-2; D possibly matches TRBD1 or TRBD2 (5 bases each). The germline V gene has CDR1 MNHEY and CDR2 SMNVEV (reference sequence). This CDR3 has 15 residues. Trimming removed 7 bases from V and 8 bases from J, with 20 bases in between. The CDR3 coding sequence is TGTGCCAGCAATAGGGGACGGGCCTTGTCTGGGGAGCTGTTTTTT. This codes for CASNRGRALSGELFF.

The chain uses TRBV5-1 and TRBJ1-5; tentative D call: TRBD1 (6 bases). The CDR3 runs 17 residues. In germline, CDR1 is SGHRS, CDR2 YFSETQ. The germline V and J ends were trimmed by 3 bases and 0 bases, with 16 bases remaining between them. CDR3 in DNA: TGCGCCAGCAGCTGGACGGTGGGGGGCTCTAGCAATCAGCCCCAGCATTTT. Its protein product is CASSWTVGGSSNQPQHF.

The CDR3 protein is CASSSGSETQYF. The CDR3 DNA follows: TGTGCCAGCAGCTCGGGATCAGAGACCCAGTACTTC. The J gene is TRBJ2-5, the V gene TRBV7-3; weak D call: TRBD2 (5 bases). Trimming stripped 4 bases from V and 4 bases from J, with 7 bases between. Germline loops: CDR1 SGHTA, CDR2 FQGTGA. This CDR3 has 12 amino acids.

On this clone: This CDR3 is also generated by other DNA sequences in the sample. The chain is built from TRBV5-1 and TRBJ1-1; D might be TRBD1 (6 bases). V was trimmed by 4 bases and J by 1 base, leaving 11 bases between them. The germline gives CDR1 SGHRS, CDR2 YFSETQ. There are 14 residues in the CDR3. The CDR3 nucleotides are TGCGCCAGCAGCCCCTGGACAGAGAACACTGAAGCTTTCTTT. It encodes CASSPWTENTEAFF. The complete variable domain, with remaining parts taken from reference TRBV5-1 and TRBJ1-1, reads KAGVTQTPRYLIKTRGQQVTLSCSPISGHRSVSWYQQTPGQGLQFLFEYFSETQRNKGNFPGRFSGRQFSNSRSEMNVSTLELGDSALYLCASSPWTENTEAFFGQGTRLTVV.